This T cell receptor beta chain was profiled in a study of blood T cell repertoires in COVID-19. Looking at the study overall: PBMCs, B-cell-depleted T cells, or T cells provided the cDNA or gDNA that made up the material.

The data were produced by immunoSEQ multiplex PCR, yet TCRdb's version contains in-frame clones alone and is incomplete. The data contain 140,000 to 150,000 clones, 86% of them singletons. The specimen sequenced was PBMCs or T cells enriched from blood (not recorded which). The origin of this receptor is a man aged 50 to 60 who had recovered from COVID-19.

In DNA form, the CDR3 reads TGTGCCAGCAGTACCGGGACATCTAATGAAAAACTGTTTTTT. This gives the protein CASSTGTSNEKLFF. This chain links TRBV6-5 with TRBJ1-4, with D possibly TRBD1 on 6 matching bases. V was shortened by 5 bases and J by 3 bases, with 10 bases between the two germline ends. Per the germline V gene, CDR1 is MNHEY and CDR2 is SVGAGI. The CDR3 sequence is 14 residues long.